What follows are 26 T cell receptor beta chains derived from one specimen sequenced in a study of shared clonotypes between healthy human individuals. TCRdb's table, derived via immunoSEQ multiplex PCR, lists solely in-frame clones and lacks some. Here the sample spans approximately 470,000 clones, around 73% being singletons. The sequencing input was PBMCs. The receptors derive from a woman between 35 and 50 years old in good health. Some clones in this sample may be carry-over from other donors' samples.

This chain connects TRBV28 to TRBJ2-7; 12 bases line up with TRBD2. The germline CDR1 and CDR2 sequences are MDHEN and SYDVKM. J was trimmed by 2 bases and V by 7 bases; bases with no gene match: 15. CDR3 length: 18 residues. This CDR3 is CASTPLRRASGGAYEQYF. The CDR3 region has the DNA TGTGCCAGCACTCCCCTTCGGCGGGCTAGCGGGGGGGCCTACGAGCAGTACTTC.

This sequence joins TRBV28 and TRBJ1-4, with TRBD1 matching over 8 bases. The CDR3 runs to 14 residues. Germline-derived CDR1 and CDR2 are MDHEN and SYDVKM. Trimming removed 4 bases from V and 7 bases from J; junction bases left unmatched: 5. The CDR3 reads CASSSPGQAEKLFF. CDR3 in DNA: TGTGCCAGCAGTTCACCGGGACAGGCTGAAAAACTGTTTTTT.

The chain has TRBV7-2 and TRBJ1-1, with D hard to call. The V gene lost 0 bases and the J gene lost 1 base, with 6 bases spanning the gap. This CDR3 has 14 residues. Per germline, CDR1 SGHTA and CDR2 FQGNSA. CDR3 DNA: TGTGCCAGCAGCTTAGCGTTGGGGAACACTGAAGCTTTCTTT. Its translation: CASSLALGNTEAFF.

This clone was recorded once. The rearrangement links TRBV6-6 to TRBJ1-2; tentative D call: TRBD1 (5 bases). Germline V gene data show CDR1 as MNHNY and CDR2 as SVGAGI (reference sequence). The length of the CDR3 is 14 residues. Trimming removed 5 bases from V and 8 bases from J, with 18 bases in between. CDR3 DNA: TGTGCCAGCAGTCAGGGAGGGTACCCCGGGGGCTACACCTTC. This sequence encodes CASSQGGYPGGYTF.

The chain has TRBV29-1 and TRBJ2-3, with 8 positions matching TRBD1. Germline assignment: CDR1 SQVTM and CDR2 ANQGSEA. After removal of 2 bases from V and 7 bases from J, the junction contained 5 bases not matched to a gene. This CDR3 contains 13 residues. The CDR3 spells CSVENQGANTQYF. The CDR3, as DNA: TGCAGCGTTGAAAACCAGGGGGCGAATACGCAGTATTTT.

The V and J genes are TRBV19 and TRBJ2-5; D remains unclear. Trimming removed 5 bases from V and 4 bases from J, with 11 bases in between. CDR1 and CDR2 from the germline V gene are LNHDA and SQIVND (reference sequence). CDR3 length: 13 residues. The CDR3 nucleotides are TGTGCCAGTAGTTTCCTCCTGGGAGAGACCCAGTACTTC. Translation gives CASSFLLGETQYF.

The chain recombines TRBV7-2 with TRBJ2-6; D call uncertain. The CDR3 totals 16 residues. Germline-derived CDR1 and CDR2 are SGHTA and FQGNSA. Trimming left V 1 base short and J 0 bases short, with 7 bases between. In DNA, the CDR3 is TGTGCCAGCAGCTTAGTTGTAAGCTCTGGGGCCAACGTCCTGACTTTC. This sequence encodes CASSLVVSSGANVLTF.

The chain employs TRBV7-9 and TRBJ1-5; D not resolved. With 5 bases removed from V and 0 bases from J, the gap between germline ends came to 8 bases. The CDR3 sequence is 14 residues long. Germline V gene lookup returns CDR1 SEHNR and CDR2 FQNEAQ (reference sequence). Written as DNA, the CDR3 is TGTGCCAGCAGCAACGTTAGTAGCAATCAGCCCCAGCATTTT. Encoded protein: CASSNVSSNQPQHF.

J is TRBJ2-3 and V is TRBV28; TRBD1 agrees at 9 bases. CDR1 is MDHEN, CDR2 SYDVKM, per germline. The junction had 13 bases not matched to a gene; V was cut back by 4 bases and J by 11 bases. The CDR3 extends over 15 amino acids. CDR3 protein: CASSSPGTGPSRQYF. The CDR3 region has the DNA TGTGCCAGCAGTTCCCCCGGGACAGGGCCCTCTCGGCAGTATTTT.

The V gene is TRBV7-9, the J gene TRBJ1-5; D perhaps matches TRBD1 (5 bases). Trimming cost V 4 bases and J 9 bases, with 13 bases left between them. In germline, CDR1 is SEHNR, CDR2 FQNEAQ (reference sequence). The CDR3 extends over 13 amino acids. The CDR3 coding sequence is TGTGCCAGCAGCTCCGTGGGGGGTGCGCCCCAGCATTTT. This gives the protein CASSSVGGAPQHF. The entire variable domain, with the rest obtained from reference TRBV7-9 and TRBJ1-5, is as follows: DTGVSQNPRHKITKRGQNVTFRCDPISEHNRLYWYRQTLGQGPEFLTYFQNEAQLEKSRLLSDRFSAERPKGSFSTLEIQRTEQGDSAMYLCASSSVGGAPQHFGDGTRLSIL.

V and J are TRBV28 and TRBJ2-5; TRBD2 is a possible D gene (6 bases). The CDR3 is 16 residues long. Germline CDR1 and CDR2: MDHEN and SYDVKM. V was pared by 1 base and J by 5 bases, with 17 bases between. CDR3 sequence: CASSLFNRGRWETQYF. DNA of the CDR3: TGTGCCAGCAGTTTATTTAATCGGGGGAGATGGGAGACCCAGTACTTC.

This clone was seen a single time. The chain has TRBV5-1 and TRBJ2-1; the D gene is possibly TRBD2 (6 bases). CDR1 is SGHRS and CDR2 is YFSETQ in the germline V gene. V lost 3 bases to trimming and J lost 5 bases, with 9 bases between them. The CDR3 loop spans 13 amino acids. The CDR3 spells CASSSIADNEQFF. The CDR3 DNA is TGCGCCAGCAGCTCCATAGCGGACAATGAGCAGTTCTTC.

As DNA, the CDR3 is TGTGCCAGCAGTCTTCACCTGGGATATAGCAATCAGCCCCAGCATTTT. Protein: CASSLHLGYSNQPQHF. The V gene is TRBV28, the J gene TRBJ1-5; D remains ambiguous. This CDR3 is 16 amino acids long. The V gene's germline CDR1 is MDHEN and CDR2 SYDVKM. V lost 5 bases and J lost 0, with 14 bases in between.

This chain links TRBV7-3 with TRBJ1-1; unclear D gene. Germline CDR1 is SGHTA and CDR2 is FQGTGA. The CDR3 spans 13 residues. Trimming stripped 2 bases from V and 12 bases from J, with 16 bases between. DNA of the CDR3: TGTGCCAGCAGCTTAGGGGTCCTTCCGGGAACTTTCTTT. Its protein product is CASSLGVLPGTFF.

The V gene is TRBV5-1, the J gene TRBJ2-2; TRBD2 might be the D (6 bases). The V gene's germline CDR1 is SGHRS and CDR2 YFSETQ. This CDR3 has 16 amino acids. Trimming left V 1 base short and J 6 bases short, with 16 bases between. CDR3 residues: CASSLNLARIAGELFF. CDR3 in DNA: TGCGCCAGCAGCTTGAACCTAGCGAGGATAGCCGGGGAGCTGTTTTTT.

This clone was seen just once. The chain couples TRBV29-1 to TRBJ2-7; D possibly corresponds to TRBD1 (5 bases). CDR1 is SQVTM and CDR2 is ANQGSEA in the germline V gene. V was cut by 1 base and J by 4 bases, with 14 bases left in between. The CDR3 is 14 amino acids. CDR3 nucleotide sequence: TGCAGCGTTGAAGGGCCGTGGGGCTCGTACGAGCAGTACTTC. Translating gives CSVEGPWGSYEQYF.

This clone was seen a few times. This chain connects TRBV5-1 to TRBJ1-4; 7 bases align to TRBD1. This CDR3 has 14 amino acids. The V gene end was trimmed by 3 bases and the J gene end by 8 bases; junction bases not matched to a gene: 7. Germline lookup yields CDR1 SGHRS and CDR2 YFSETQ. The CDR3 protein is CASSSGTEGEKLFF. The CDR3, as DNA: TGCGCCAGCAGCTCCGGGACAGAAGGGGAAAAACTGTTTTTT.

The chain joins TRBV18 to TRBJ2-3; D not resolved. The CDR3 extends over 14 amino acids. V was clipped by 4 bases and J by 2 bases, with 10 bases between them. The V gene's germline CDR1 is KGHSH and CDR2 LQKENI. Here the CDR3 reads CASSQGISTDTQYF. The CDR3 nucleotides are TGTGCCAGCTCACAAGGGATCTCCACAGATACGCAGTATTTT. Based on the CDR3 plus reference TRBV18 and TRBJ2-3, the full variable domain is NAGVMQNPRHLVRRRGQEARLRCSPMKGHSHVYWYRQLPEEGLKFMVYLQKENIIDESGMPKERFSAEFPKEGPSILRIQQVVRGDSAAYFCASSQGISTDTQYFGPGTRLTVL.

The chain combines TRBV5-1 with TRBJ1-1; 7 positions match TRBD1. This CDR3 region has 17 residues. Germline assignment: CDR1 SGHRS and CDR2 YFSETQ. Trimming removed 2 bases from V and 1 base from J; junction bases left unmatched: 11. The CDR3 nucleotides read TGCGCCAGCAGCTTTTCGACAGGGATAAAACAGAACACTGAAGCTTTCTTT. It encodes CASSFSTGIKQNTEAFF.

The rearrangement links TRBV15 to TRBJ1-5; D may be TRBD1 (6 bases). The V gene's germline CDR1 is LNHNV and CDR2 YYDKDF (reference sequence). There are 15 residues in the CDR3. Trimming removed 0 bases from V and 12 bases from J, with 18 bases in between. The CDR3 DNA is TGTGCCACCAGCAGAGATAGAACAGGGTGGGAAAACCAGCATTTT. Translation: CATSRDRTGWENQHF.

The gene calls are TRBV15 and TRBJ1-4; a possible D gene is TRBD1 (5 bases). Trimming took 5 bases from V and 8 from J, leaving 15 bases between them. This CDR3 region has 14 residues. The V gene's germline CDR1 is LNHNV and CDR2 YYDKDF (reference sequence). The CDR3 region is CATSGAGPEEKLFF. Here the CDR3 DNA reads TGTGCCACCAGCGGGGCAGGCCCAGAGGAAAAACTGTTTTTT.

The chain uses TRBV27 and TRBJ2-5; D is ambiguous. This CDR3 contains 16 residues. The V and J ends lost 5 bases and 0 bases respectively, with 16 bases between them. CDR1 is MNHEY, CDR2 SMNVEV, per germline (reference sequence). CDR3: CASSPRRGPYQETQYF. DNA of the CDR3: TGTGCCAGCAGTCCCCGACGAGGCCCATACCAAGAGACCCAGTACTTC.

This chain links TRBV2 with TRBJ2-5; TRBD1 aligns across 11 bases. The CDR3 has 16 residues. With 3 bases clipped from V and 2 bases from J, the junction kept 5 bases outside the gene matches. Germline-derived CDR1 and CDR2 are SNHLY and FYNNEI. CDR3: CASSERDRGGQETQYF. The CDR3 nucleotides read TGTGCCAGCAGTGAGAGGGACAGGGGGGGGCAAGAGACCCAGTACTTC.

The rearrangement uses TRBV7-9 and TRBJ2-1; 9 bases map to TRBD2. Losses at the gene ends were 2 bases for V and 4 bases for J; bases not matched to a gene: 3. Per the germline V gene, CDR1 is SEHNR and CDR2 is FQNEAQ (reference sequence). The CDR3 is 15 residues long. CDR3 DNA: TGTGCCAGCAGCTTAACCCTAGCGGGGTACAATGAGCAGTTCTTC. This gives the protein CASSLTLAGYNEQFF.

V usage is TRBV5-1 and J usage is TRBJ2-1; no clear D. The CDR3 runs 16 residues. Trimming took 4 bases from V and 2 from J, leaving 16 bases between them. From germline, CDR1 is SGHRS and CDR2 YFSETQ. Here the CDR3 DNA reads TGCGCCAGCAGCCCAATGGTAGATGTAACCTACAATGAGCAGTTCTTC. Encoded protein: CASSPMVDVTYNEQFF.

The CDR3 DNA follows: TGCGCCAGCAGCTCAACCGGGACAGGGATGGAGACCCAGTACTTC. This translates into CASSSTGTGMETQYF. J is TRBJ2-5 and V is TRBV5-1; 9 bases match TRBD1. In germline, CDR1 is SGHRS, CDR2 YFSETQ. Germline trimming cut 3 bases from V and 5 bases from J; bases unmatched to any gene: 8. The CDR3 totals 15 residues.